Here is one TCR beta chain with its context. This table comes from immunoSEQ multiplex PCR, and its TCRdb copy is limited to in-frame clones, with some not included. The top ten clones hold about 3.3% of a sample with 98,000 or so clones, 85% to 90% of them seen once. These data are taken from a study of T cell responses to AZD1222 COVID-19 vaccine. Germline V CDR1 and CDR2: SGHVS, FQNEAQ. This CDR3 is 14 amino acids long. V shed 5 bases and J shed 6 bases, with 16 bases lying between them. The chain links TRBV7-8 to TRBJ1-2; maybe TRBD1 (6 bases). The source was peripheral blood, collected on day 0 of AZD1222 vaccination. This TCR came from an adult in good health. The CDR3 reads CASSLWTDVDGYTF. The DNA of the CDR3 is TGTGCCAGCAGCCTCTGGACAGATGTGGATGGCTACACCTTC. Using reference TRBV7-8 and TRBJ1-2 for the parts outside the CDR3, the full variable domain is GAGVSQSPRYKVAKRGQDVALRCDPISGHVSLFWYQQALGQGPEFLTYFQNEAQLDKSGLPSDRFFAERPEGSVSTLKIQRTQQEDSAVYLCASSLWTDVDGYTFGSGTRLTVV.